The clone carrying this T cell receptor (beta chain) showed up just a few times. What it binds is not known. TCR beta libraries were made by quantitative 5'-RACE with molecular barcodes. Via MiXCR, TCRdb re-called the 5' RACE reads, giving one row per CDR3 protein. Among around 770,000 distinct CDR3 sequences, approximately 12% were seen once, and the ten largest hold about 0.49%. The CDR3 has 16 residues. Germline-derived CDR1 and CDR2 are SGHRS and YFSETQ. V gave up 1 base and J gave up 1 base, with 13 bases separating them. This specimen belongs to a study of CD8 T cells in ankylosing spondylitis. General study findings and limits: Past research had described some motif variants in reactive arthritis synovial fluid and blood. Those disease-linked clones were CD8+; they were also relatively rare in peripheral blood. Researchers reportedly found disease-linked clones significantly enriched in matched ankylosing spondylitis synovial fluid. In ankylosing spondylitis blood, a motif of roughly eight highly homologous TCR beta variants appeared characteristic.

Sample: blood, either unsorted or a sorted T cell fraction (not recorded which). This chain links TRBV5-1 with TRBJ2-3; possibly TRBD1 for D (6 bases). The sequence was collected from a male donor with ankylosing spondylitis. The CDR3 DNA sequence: TGCGCCAGCAGCTTGCTTGGGACACGGGGCACAGATACGCAGTATTTT. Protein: CASSLLGTRGTDTQYF.